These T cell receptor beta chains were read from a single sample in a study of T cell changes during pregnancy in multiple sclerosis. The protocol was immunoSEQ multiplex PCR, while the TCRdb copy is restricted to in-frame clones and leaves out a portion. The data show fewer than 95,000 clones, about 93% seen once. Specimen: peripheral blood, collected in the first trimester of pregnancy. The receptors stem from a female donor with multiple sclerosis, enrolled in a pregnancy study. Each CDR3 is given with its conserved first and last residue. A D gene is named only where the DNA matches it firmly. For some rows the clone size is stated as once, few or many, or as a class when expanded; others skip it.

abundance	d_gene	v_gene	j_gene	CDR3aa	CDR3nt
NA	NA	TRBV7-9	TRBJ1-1	CASSSGKNTEAFF	TGTGCCAGCAGCTCCGGGAAGAACACTGAAGCTTTCTTT
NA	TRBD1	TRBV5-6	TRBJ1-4	CASSTTGRRTNEKLFF	TGTGCCAGCAGCACGACAGGGAGAAGGACTAATGAAAAACTGTTTTTT
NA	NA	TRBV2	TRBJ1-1	CASSDLQWSEAFF	TGTGCCAGCAGTGATTTGCAGTGGTCTGAAGCTTTCTTT
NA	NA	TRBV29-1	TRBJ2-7	CSAMGGRAYEQYF	TGCAGCGCTATGGGTGGCAGGGCCTACGAGCAGTACTTC
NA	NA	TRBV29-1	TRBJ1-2	CSALSGFTFPYTF	TGCAGCGCTCTCTCAGGCTTCACATTCCCGTACACCTTC
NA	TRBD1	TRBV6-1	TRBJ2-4	CASSERQGANNIQYF	TGTGCCAGCAGTGAGCGACAGGGGGCGAATAACATTCAGTACTTC
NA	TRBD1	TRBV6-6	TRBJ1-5	CASSYDRGNQPQHF	TGTGCCAGCAGTTACGACAGGGGTAATCAGCCCCAGCATTTT
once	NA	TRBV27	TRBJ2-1	CASSGFGPRTGTRRINEQFF	TGTGCCAGCAGTGGGTTTGGACCCCGCACCGGGACTCGACGAATAAATGAGCAGTTCTTC
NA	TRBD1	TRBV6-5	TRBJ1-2	CASSSTGENGYTF	TGTGCCAGCAGCTCAACAGGGGAGAATGGCTACACCTTC
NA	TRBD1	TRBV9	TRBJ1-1	CASRTGTGATEAFF	TGTGCCAGCCGCACCGGGACAGGGGCCACTGAAGCTTTCTTT
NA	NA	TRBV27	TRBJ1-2	CASSLQGGYGYTF	TGTGCCAGCAGTCTACAGGGTGGCTATGGCTACACCTTC
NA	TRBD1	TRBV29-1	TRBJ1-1	CSARDRDLFMNTEAFF	TGCAGCGCCCGGGACAGGGACCTATTCATGAACACTGAAGCTTTCTTT
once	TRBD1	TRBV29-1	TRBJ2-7	CSSQGAGEQYF	TGCAGCTCCCAGGGGGCGGGGGAGCAGTACTTC
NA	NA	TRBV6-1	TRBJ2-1	CASSDPEQFF	TGTGCCAGCAGTGATCCGGAGCAGTTCTTC
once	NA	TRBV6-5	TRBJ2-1	CASSLRGNEQFF	TGTGCCAGCAGCCTCCGGGGCAATGAGCAGTTCTTC
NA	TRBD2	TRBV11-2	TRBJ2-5	CASRRGGGVLQETQYF	TGTGCCAGCCGCCGAGGTGGGGGGGTCCTCCAAGAGACCCAGTACTTC
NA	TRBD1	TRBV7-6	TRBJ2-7	CASSLGAGQGYEQYF	TGTGCCAGCAGCTTAGGGGCGGGACAGGGTTACGAGCAGTACTTC
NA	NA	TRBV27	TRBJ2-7	CASSLKVPGEQYF	TGTGCCAGCAGTTTAAAAGTGCCCGGCGAGCAGTACTTC
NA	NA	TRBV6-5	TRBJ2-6	CASSYGHNGGGVLTF	TGTGCCAGCAGTTACGGCCACAATGGGGGCGGCGTCCTGACTTTC
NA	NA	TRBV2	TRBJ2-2	CASSENRNTGELFF	TGTGCCAGCAGTGAAAACAGAAACACCGGGGAGCTGTTTTTT
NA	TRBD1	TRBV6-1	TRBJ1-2	CASSETGQGFLGYTF	TGTGCCAGCAGTGAAACCGGACAGGGTTTTCTTGGCTACACCTTC
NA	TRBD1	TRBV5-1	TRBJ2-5	CASSYIRGRTETQYF	TGCGCCAGCAGCTATATCAGGGGGCGCACGGAGACCCAGTACTTC
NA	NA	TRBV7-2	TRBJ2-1	CASSLEEYGREQFF	TGTGCCAGCAGCTTAGAAGAATATGGCCGTGAGCAGTTCTTC
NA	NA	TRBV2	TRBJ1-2	CASSERGFYGYTF	TGTGCCAGCAGTGAGAGAGGGTTCTATGGCTACACCTTC
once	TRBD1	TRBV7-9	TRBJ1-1	CASSTGGGVAFF	TGTGCCAGCAGTACAGGGGGGGGAGTGGCTTTCTTT